A single sample gave rise to the 16 T cell receptor beta chains below, sequenced in a study of regulatory T cells in long-lasting Graves disease. Noted time point: persistent/refractory GD, antithyroid drugs over 5 years with positive TRAb. With RNA extracted from PBMCs as input, the TCR library was made. Libraries of TCR beta came from iRepertoire HTBI primers plus Arm-PCR of CDR3 regions. TCRdb re-derived calls from the multiplex PCR reads in MiXCR, one entry per CDR3 protein. The profile shows a few hundred thousand distinct CDR3 sequences, roughly 22% of them singletons. Sequenced here: peripheral blood mononuclear cells (PBMCs), sampled when the disease was refractory, from a patient treated with antithyroid drugs. The receptor set was obtained from a female donor with Graves disease.

This clonotype was observed at least ten times. The V gene is TRBV7-9, the J gene TRBJ1-2, with a tentative D call TRBD1 (5 bases). Germline lookup yields CDR1 SEHNR and CDR2 FQNEAQ (reference sequence). The CDR3 runs to 13 residues. The ends were cut back, 3 bases at V and 8 bases at J, with 13 bases in the middle. The CDR3 spells CASSFGDLGGYTF. DNA of the CDR3: TGTGCCAGCAGCTTCGGGGACCTGGGGGGCTACACCTTC.

This clonotype was counted ten times or more. The V call is TRBV6-2 or TRBV6-3, the J call TRBJ2-5; D is unclear. Germline CDR1 and CDR2: MNHEY and SVGEGT. CDR3 size: 15 residues. V was trimmed by 0 bases and J by 1 base, leaving 9 bases between them. CDR3 amino acids: CASSYSPGTQETQYF. In DNA form, the CDR3 reads TGTGCCAGCAGTTACTCGCCCGGTACCCAAGAGACCCAGTACTTC.

This clonotype was observed at least ten times. This sequence joins TRBV28 and TRBJ1-5, with a possible D match to TRBD1 (5 bases). The CDR3 totals 12 residues. Trimming took 9 bases from V and 7 from J, leaving 13 bases between them. Germline V gene lookup returns CDR1 MDHEN and CDR2 SYDVKM. CDR3 bases: TGTGCCAGGGGGGGGGATAAGCAGCCCCAGCATTTT. The encoded protein is CARGGDKQPQHF.

V usage is TRBV12-3 or TRBV12-4 and J usage is TRBJ2-5; 8 bases match TRBD1. The CDR3 contains 13 residues. The V and J ends lost 7 bases and 4 bases, in that order; junction bases with no gene match: 5. CDR3 region: CASTYRGAETQYF. CDR3 coding DNA: TGTGCCAGCACTTACAGGGGGGCAGAGACCCAGTACTTC.

This clonotype was observed a handful of times. This chain joins TRBV6-1 and TRBJ2-5; no firm D call. There are 13 residues in the CDR3. CDR1 MNHNS and CDR2 SASEGT come from the germline V gene. Trimming took off 2 bases at V and 4 bases at J, with 8 bases between the two ends. The CDR3 nucleotides are TGTGCCAGCAGTGAAAACACCGGAGAGACCCAGTACTTC. It specifies CASSENTGETQYF.

The table lists this clonotype with many counts. This chain links TRBV11-3 with TRBJ1-1; D not certain. The V end was cut by 3 bases, the J end by 4 bases, with 9 bases between. Per the germline V gene, CDR1 is SGHNT and CDR2 is YENEEA. There are 13 residues in the CDR3. Here the CDR3 reads CASSFGRGTEAFF. In DNA, the CDR3 is TGTGCCAGCAGCTTTGGCAGAGGCACTGAAGCTTTCTTT.

At least ten counts were recorded for this clonotype. V is TRBV28 and J is TRBJ2-7; maybe TRBD1 (5 bases). Between the trimmed V and J ends, which lost 5 bases and 2 bases, there was a span of 13 bases. The germline gives CDR1 MDHEN, CDR2 SYDVKM. This CDR3 comprises 14 residues. This CDR3 reads CASSPWGGTYEQYF. The CDR3 nucleotides read TGTGCCAGCAGTCCCTGGGGCGGAACCTACGAGCAGTACTTC.

There are many counts of this clonotype. The chain links TRBV2 to TRBJ2-2; D may be TRBD2 (7 bases). This CDR3 region has 16 residues. Germline CDR1 reads SNHLY; CDR2 reads FYNNEI. Deletions cut 2 bases from V and 2 bases from J, with 12 bases between. CDR3 region: CASSERGGGNTGELFF. The CDR3 DNA sequence: TGTGCCAGCAGTGAACGGGGAGGGGGAAACACCGGGGAGCTGTTTTTT.

This clonotype occurred many times. The rearrangement joins TRBV6-1 to TRBJ1-1; D is unresolved. There are 12 residues in the CDR3. V shed 4 bases and J shed 6 bases, with 9 bases lying between them. The germline V gene encodes CDR1 MNHNS and CDR2 SASEGT. The CDR3 nucleotides are TGTGCCAGCAGTGGGGGAGCCGCTGAAGCTTTCTTT. This gives the protein CASSGGAAEAFF.

This clonotype appeared many times. The J gene is TRBJ2-2, the V gene TRBV11-2; TRBD1 matches at 7 bases. The V gene's germline CDR1 is SGHAT and CDR2 FQNNGV. The V gene end was trimmed by 5 bases and the J gene end by 1 base; junction bases not matched to a gene: 7. The CDR3 contains 16 residues. In nucleotides, the CDR3 is TGTGCCAGCAGCGCCTTGACAGGGAAGAACACCGGGGAGCTGTTTTTT. It encodes CASSALTGKNTGELFF.

This clonotype has just a few counts. The genes are TRBV7-2 and TRBJ2-3; TRBD2 aligns across 7 bases. The length of the CDR3 is 16 residues. V was clipped by 1 base and J by 5 bases; unmatched bases: 9. Germline V gene lookup returns CDR1 SGHTA and CDR2 FQGNSA. The CDR3 coding sequence is TGTGCCAGCAGCTTAGAAGCGGGACCACGGGTAGATACGCAGTATTTT. It yields the protein CASSLEAGPRVDTQYF.

This clonotype occurred many times. The genes are TRBV12-3 or TRBV12-4 and TRBJ1-5; D is undetermined. The CDR3 is 15 residues long. Trimming shortened V by 7 bases and J by 1 base, and 14 bases separated the two germline ends. The CDR3 nucleotides read TGTGCCAGCACTATAGGTGTGGGAAGCAATCAGCCCCAGCATTTT. Protein product: CASTIGVGSNQPQHF.

This clonotype was seen ten or more times. V gene TRBV20-1 combines with J gene TRBJ1-5, with 7 nucleotides matching TRBD1. CDR1 is DFQATT and CDR2 is SNEGSKA in the germline V gene (reference sequence). The V gene end was trimmed by 6 bases and the J gene end by 6 bases; junction bases not matched to a gene: 5. There are 12 residues in the CDR3. CDR3 DNA sequence: TGCAGTGCAAAGACAGGGCTTCAGCCCCAGCATTTT. Translating gives CSAKTGLQPQHF.

This clonotype was seen a few times. The V and J genes are TRBV9 and TRBJ1-2; 7 nucleotides align to TRBD1. From germline, CDR1 is SGDLS and CDR2 YYNGEE. This CDR3 region has 14 residues. The V segment lost 0 bases and the J segment 4 bases; nucleotides outside the gene matches: 3. Here the CDR3 DNA reads TGTGCCAGCAGCGTAGGGTGGGACAGCTATGGCTACACCTTC. As protein: CASSVGWDSYGYTF.

This clonotype was seen a single time. The CDR3 nucleotides are TGTGCTAGTGGTTTGGTACTCGGGGGAGACAATGAGCAGTTCTTC. This gives the protein CASGLVLGGDNEQFF. V gene TRBV12-5 combines with J gene TRBJ2-1; maybe TRBD2 (6 bases). The CDR3 totals 15 residues. The V end lost 0 bases, the J end lost 5 bases, and 11 bases lay between the germline ends. In germline, CDR1 is LGHNT, CDR2 FRNRAP.

This clonotype was recorded at least ten times. The rearrangement uses TRBV27 and TRBJ2-2; no firm D call. The germline V gene has CDR1 MNHEY and CDR2 SMNVEV (reference sequence). V dropped 6 bases and J dropped 7 bases, with 9 bases sitting between them. The CDR3 totals 12 residues. The CDR3 sequence is CASSFLLGELFF. DNA for the CDR3: TGTGCCAGCAGCTTCCTGCTCGGGGAGCTGTTTTTT.